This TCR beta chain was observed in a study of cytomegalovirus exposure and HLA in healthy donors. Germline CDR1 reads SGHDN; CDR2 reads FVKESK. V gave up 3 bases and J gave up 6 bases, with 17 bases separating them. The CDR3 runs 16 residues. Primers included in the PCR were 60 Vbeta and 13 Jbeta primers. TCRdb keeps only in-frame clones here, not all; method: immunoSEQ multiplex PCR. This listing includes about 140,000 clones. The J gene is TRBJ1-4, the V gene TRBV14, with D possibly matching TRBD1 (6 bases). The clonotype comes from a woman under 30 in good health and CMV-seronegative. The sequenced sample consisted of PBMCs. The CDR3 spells CASSQFQRGADEKLFF. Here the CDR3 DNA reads TGTGCCAGCAGCCAGTTCCAACGGGGGGCAGATGAAAAACTGTTTTTT.